The entry that follows covers one TCR beta chain sequence. Its cognate antigen is unknown. CDR3 size: 16 residues. After removal of 2 bases from V and 6 bases from J, the junction contained 7 bases not matched to a gene. Germline V lookup: CDR1 GTSNPN, CDR2 SVGIG (reference sequence). This sample was taken from a study of OX40 agonist ivuxolimab in advanced cancers. Only in-frame clones appear in the TCRdb table, and some are missing; sequencing was by immunoSEQ multiplex PCR. The sample carries fewer than 20,000 clones, 70% to 90% recorded once. Study-wide points: At doses 0.1 to 3.0 mg/kg, CD4+ and CD8+ clones expanded.

The receptor's source is an adult with an advanced solid tumor such as melanoma, head and neck, liver or kidney cancer. The sample was CD4+ or CD8+ T cells sorted from blood, taken in a trial of the OX40 agonist ivuxolimab. The V gene is TRBV30, the J gene TRBJ2-2; 12 positions match TRBD2. In DNA form, the CDR3 reads TGTGCCTGGAGTACGACTAGCGGGAGAATATCCGGGGAGCTGTTTTTT. It codes for CAWSTTSGRISGELFF.